The entry below describes one T cell receptor (beta chain). Its binding antigen is unknown. Base qualities were left out, and no much larger clone turns up one base away. According to the germline V gene (reference sequence), CDR1 reads LNHDA and CDR2 reads SQIVND. V loses 5 bases at its end and J loses 6 bases; junction bases beyond the gene matches: 4. Measured from the cysteine to the phenylalanine, the CDR3 is 15 residues long. Left in the record is the CDR3 DNA by itself, 45 bases read in frame from the first base. The data are from a study of technical replicates of blood from four donors (dated by TCRdb to the late 2010s). Library method: the immunoSEQ multiplex PCR assay. The immuneACCESS repertoire file appears here via TCRdb, limited to in-frame rearrangements. These files lack a portion of the clones; in checked studies, under half of the deficit traces to unresolved V genes, and the cause of the others is not known. Here the sample has fewer than 70,000 clones; about 86% occur a single time. The ten largest clones take up around 5.1% of the sample.

This chain is built from TRBV19 and TRBJ2-1; the junction holds 13 bases that match TRBD2. The receptor's source is a human donor in good health. Some clones in this sample may be carry-over from other donors' samples. Sequencing was done on a sample of PBMCs. For the CDR3, the sequence is CASSPWTSGGNEQFF. DNA sequence: TGTGCCAGTAGTCCATGGACTAGCGGGGGCAATGAGCAGTTCTTC.